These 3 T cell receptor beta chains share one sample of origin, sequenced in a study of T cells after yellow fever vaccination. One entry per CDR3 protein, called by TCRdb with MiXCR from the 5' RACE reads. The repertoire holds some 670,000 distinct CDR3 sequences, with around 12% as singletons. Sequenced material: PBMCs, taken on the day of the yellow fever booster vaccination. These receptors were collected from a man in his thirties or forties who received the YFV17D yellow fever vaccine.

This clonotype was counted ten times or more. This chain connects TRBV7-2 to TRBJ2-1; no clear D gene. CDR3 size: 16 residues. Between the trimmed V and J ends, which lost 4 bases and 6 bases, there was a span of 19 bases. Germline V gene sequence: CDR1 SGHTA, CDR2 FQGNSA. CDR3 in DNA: TGTGCCAGCAGCTCACTCGGAAACTATTTAGGCAATGAGCAGTTCTTC. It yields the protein CASSSLGNYLGNEQFF.

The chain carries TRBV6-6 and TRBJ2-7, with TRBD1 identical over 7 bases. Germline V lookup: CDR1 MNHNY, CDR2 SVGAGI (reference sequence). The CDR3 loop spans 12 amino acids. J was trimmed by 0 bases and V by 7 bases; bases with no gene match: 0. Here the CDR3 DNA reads TGTGCCAGCACAGGGGGCTCCTACGAGCAGTACTTC. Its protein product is CASTGGSYEQYF.

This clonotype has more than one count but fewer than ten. CDR3 sequence reads: CATSDSVDTIYF. In DNA, the CDR3 is TGTGCCACCAGTGATTCGGTTGACACCATATATTTT. The V and J genes are TRBV24-1 and TRBJ1-3; D unresolved. Trimming stripped 2 bases from V and 8 bases from J, with 6 bases between. Germline V gives CDR1 KGHDR, CDR2 SFDVKD. There are 12 residues in the CDR3.